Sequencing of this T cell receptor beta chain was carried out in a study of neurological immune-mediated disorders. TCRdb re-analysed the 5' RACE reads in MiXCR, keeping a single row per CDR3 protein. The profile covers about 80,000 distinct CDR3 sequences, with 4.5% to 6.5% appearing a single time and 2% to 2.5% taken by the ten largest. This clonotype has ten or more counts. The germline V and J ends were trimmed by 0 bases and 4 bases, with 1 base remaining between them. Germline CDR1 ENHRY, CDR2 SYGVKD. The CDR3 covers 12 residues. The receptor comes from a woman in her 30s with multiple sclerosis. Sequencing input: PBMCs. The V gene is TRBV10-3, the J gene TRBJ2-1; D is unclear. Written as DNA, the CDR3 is TGTGCCATCAGTGAGTCGTACAATGAGCAGTTCTTC. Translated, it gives CAISESYNEQFF.